One TCR beta chain is described in this entry. Its antigen is still unknown. To determine HCMV serostatus, a commercial ELISA kit was used to detect HCMV-specific IgG in serum. Peripheral blood mononuclear cells were isolated from blood by Ficoll density gradient centrifugation. These data originate in a study of T cells expressing NK-cell markers (dated by TCRdb to the early 2020s). Some background on the complete study: Three sorted T-cell subsets (CD3+CD56+NKG2C+, CD3+CD56+NKG2C- and CD3+CD56-NKG2C+) from about 8 donors had their TCR beta-chain repertoires profiled. Among the eight sequenced donors, seven were HCMV-seropositive and one was HCMV-seronegative. The study sequenced eight donors, all healthy volunteers chosen at random: three men and five women. The libraries were sequenced on Illumina HiSeq 2000/2500, MiSeq or NextSeq, producing 2 x 150 bp reads. What the study reported, not specific to this receptor: Those dominant clonotypes were again the most abundant among CD3+CD56-NKG2C+ cells in a handful of donors, at roughly 25-65%. In five to seven donors, the dominant CD3+CD56+NKG2C+ clonotypes were found to rank among the top 10 CD8+ clonotypes and to make up about 1.0-7.0% of CD8+ T cells. Whether the expanded NKG2C-expressing T cell clones were specific for HCMV antigens was left unclear.

In the germline V gene, CDR1 corresponds to KGHSH and CDR2 to LQKENI. The CDR3 measures 16 amino acids from cysteine to phenylalanine. No DNA is listed. The run used an Illumina HiSeq 2000. TCR beta cDNA libraries were made by 5'RACE template switching that added a universal primer site and unique molecular identifiers. cDNA synthesis was primed from the TCR beta constant segment and was followed by two successive PCR amplification steps. As for the authors' bioinformatics: MIGEC handled demultiplexing of the reads and grouping by UMI, while MiTCR was used to assemble and quantify clonotypes. Only TCR cDNA sequences supported by at least two reads were kept to exclude erroneous sequences. The tcR package was used for downstream repertoire analysis, with clonotypes matched between fractions based on CDR3 nucleotide sequence plus V segment. VDJmatch was used to annotate antigen specificity against VDJdb, with one amino acid substitution in CDR3 permitted. Each CDR3 protein sequence appears as one entry after TCRdb reprocessed the reads, and no DNA is included. None of the V and J calls come from the authors' own analysis; TCRdb made them. The sample's table covers 550,000 or so distinct CDR3 sequences. The top ten hold around 4% of the sample.

Material: blood T cells: a sorted CD56 or NKG2C T cell subset, CD4+ or CD8+ T cells, or bulk PBMC T cells (not recorded which). The sequence joins TRBV18 to TRBJ2-2; TCRdb indicates TRBD2, and absent DNA this call remains unverified. The receptor comes from a man aged 18 to 35 in good health. Donor details come from another sample of the same person, matched by shared clones. The CDR3 protein is CASSPTTRAATGELFF.